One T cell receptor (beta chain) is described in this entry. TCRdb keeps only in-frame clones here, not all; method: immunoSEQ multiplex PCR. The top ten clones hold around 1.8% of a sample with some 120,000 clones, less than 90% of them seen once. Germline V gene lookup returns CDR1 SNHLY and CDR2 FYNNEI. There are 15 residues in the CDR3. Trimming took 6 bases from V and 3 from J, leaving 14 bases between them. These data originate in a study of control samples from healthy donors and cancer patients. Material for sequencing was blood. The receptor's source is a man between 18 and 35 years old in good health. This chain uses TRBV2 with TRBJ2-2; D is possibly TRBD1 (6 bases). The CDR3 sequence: CASSRDRIDTGELFF. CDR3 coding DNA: TGTGCCAGCAGCCGAGACAGGATTGACACCGGGGAGCTGTTTTTT.